Here is one TCR beta chain with its context. The antigen it binds to is not known. No clone much larger than this one lies a single base away; base qualities are absent. Libraries came from PCR. DNA from cultured CD4+ T cells was subjected to TCR sequencing with the Oncomine TCR Beta short-read assay at the Johns Hopkins FTIC core. Genomic DNA was extracted from the cultured CD4+ T cells with the QIAamp micro DNA kit. Oncomine TCR Beta libraries from cultured CD4+ T cells were pooled using unique dual indexes and sequenced on an Illumina iSeq 100. In the source study's methods: Non-productive sequences were filtered out, and CDR3s that did not start with C, did not end with F or W, or were shorter than 7 amino acids were discarded. Antigen-specific clonotypes were identified with the MANAFEST web application by comparing peptide-stimulated wells with reference and other culture wells. For a clone to be called positive, the clone needed an FDR below 0.05, an odds ratio above 5, and a productive frequency above 0.1% in at least two of three replicate wells. A clonotype was classed as cross-reactive if the clonotype showed significant expansion both in SARS-CoV-2 spike wells and in at least one common cold coronavirus spike condition. Similarity between CDR3 sequences was evaluated in R version 3.6.1 using Levenshtein distances (stringdist) and unrooted phylogenetic trees (ape). Using fastp trimming at Q25 and MiXCR clonotype assembly, TCRdb reanalyzed the public sequencing data and kept in-frame beta chains. Rows with a matching CDR3 protein are joined into one entry that keeps the most common DNA and genes. The V and J calls shown here were made by TCRdb, not taken from the authors' results. This sample comprises 13,000 or so distinct CDR3 sequences, over 40% of them detected only once. Clones ranked in the top ten supply around 15% of the sample.

This entry belongs to a study of vaccination and CD4 T cells after COVID-19 (dated 2022 in TCRdb). About the full investigation: Convalescent patients had a positive SARS-CoV-2 result on nasal swab PCR, and of these patients, nine had mild disease and one had severe disease. The convalescent cohort comprised six males and four females, including two Hispanic individuals, seven Caucasians, two Asians and one multiracial person. Participants received two doses of either the Pfizer-BioNTech BNT162b2 vaccine (n=8) or the Moderna mRNA-1273 vaccine (n=2). Post-COVID blood samples were collected from convalescent patients a median of roughly 100 days after diagnosis, with a range of roughly 35 to 161 days. Post-vaccine blood samples were obtained a median of roughly 75 days after the second vaccine dose, with a range of roughly 14 to 241 days. Culture stimuli were overlapping spike peptide pools from SARS-CoV-2 and from the common cold coronaviruses HCoV-NL63, HCoV-OC43 and HCoV-229E. As controls, cultures received a CEFX viral epitope pool (the positive control), an HIV-1 Nef peptide pool (the negative control), or no peptide at all. In around nine COVID-19 convalescent patients and 4 infection-naive healthy vaccine recipients, the spike-specific CD4+ TCR repertoire before mRNA vaccination was compared with the repertoire after mRNA vaccination. Broad study findings and their caveats: Among the post-vaccine SARS-CoV-2-reactive clones in convalescent patients, a median about 87% showed up only after vaccination, which suggests vaccine-specific priming. The median count of SARS-CoV-2-reactive clonotypes went up from about 23 after infection to roughly 38 after vaccination, although the change was not significant. Of the vaccine-specific clones in convalescent patients, 304 of 307, or nearly all, reacted only to SARS-CoV-2 spike and did not cross-react with common cold coronaviruses. Relatively few convalescent patients were included in the study, and early timepoints after natural infection were not analyzed.

In light of the paper, this sample's treatment or condition label describes: roughly 10-day PBMC culture with coronavirus spike peptide pools or control peptides (ViraFEST assay). To expand antigen-specific T cells with peptide pools and then pick out the expanded clonotypes through TCR sequencing, the study relied on the ViraFEST assay. The positive SARS-CoV-2 PCR tests of the convalescent patients were dated from March to December 2020, before the Alpha, Beta and Delta variants emerged in the United States. PBMCs were cultured at under 2.5 million per well in IMDM supplemented with roughly 5% human AB serum and 8.5 to 10 IU/ml IL-2, with approximately 10 ug/ml peptide pools added. Half of the culture medium was replaced with fresh IL-2-containing medium on days 3 and 7. After about nine days of culture, CD4+ T cells were isolated by negative selection with the EasySep CD4+ T cell isolation kit. PBMCs were separated from whole blood using Ficoll-Paque Plus gradient centrifugation and then either used fresh or cryopreserved at -140C. Each culture condition was generally run in triplicate wells.

Trimming leaves V shorter by 9 bases and J shorter by 4 bases, with the junction holding 6 bases beyond the gene matches. For CDR1 and CDR2, the germline V gene lists KGHDR and SFDVKD. From cysteine to phenylalanine, the CDR3 is 13 amino acids long. The kept DNA is CDR3 alone, 39 bases in frame from the first base. The clonotype was recovered from a human donor who had recovered from COVID-19. The sequencing input was CD4+ T cells from blood, cultured in vitro. This receptor chain uses TRBV24-1 and TRBJ2-3; the junction holds 7 bases that match TRBD2. The bases are TGTGCCACCGGCGGGAGTCTGTCAGATACGCAGTATTTT. Its protein is CATGGSLSDTQYF.